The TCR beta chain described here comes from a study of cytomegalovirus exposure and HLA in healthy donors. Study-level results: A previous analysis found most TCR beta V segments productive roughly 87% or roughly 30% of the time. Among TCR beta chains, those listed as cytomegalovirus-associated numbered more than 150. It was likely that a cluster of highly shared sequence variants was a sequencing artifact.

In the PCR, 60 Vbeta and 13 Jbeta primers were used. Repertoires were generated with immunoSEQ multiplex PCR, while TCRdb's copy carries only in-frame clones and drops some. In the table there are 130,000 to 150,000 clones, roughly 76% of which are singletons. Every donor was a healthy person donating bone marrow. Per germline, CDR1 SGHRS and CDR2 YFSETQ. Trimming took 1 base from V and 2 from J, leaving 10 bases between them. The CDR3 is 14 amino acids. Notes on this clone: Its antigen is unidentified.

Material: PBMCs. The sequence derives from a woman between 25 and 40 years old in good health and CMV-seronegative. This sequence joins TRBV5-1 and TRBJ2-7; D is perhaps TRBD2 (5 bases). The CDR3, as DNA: TGCGCCAGCAGCTTGAGCAGAGGGCCCTACGAGCAGTACTTC. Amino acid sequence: CASSLSRGPYEQYF.